This T cell receptor (beta chain) was identified in a study of blood T cell repertoires in COVID-19 (dated by TCRdb to 2018 to 2021). About the study as a whole: Samples from collaborators originated in the United States, Italy and Spain and spanned both the acute and convalescent phases of COVID-19. Samples came from the ongoing ImmuneRACE study (first 160 participants) plus 1,254 subjects from 6 global collaborators. The prospective study material was composed of cDNA or gDNA derived from T cells, B-cell-depleted T cells, or PBMCs. Subjects who had been exposed to COVID-19, were actively infected with it, or had recovered from it provided the deeply sampled blood TCRbeta repertoires that made up the dataset. Sample metadata almost always included a de-identified subject ID, COVID-19 status, age in years and sex. A freely available public database, intended as a resource for researchers studying the immune response to SARS-CoV-2, is where the repertoires were released. Where available, HLA class I and class II types were obtained from metadata supplied by the sample provider rather than from assay-based typing. What the research found in general, with its limitations: The amount of clinical and demographic metadata varied by source and participant and was provided uncurated.

Concerning this clone itself: The target of this receptor is not known. No base quality values were provided; no much bigger clone lies one nucleotide off.

Whole blood was collected in K2EDTA tubes by collaborating institutions according to the institutions' own protocols. For TCRbeta analysis, collaborators shipped samples in one of three forms: frozen whole blood, isolated PBMCs, or DNA extracted from either of those sample types. The CDR3 measures 15 amino acids from cysteine to phenylalanine. The retained sequence is limited to the CDR3, 45 bases, with the frame set at the first base. V is pared back by 8 bases and J by 7 bases, with 21 bases lying between the germline termini. The germline V gene supplies CDR1 MNHEY and CDR2 SVGAGI. TCRbeta CDR3 regions were amplified from genomic DNA using the immunoSEQ Assay, a bias-controlled multiplex PCR. In the source study's methods: Within the assay, amplification of reference gene primers was used to estimate how many nucleated cells each sample contained. To quantify the absolute abundance of each unique TCRbeta CDR3 rearrangement, sequence reads were collapsed and filtered. For each sample, productive Simpson clonality was calculated as the square root of Simpson's diversity index over productive rearrangements. TCRdb carries this immuneACCESS record with in-frame sequences only. Its versions omit some clonotypes, under half of them owing to an unresolved V gene in the studies checked, with the rest unexplained. The V and J calls and clone size are taken from that table; D and trimming were inferred from the DNA. This sample has more than 60,000 clones in its table, and roughly 70% of those were observed once. Of the sample, just over 2.5% falls within the top ten clones.

The sequence links TRBV6-5 to TRBJ1-5, with TRBD1 as a weak D call on 5 bases. The receptor comes from a human donor with acute or convalescent COVID-19. The donor label of this sample is uncertain. Sequenced material: peripheral blood. The DNA is TGTGCCAGCTCGTCGGAGGACACCGGGGGACAGCCCCAGCATTTT. Its protein is CASSSEDTGGQPQHF.